This T cell receptor beta chain was captured in a study of blood T cell repertoires in COVID-19. Background on the study: Nucleic acid was either cDNA or gDNA, and it came from T cells, B-cell-depleted T cells, or PBMCs.

Recovered Cohort 3 donors showed two negative PCRs, clearance, or symptom resolution. TCRdb's copy holds only in-frame clones and misses some; the assay was immunoSEQ multiplex PCR. The table includes roughly 330,000 clones, 65% to 90% detected once. The sample was PBMCs or T cells enriched from blood (not recorded which). The TCR sequence derives from a woman under 30 who had recovered from COVID-19.

DNA for the CDR3: TGTGCCAGCAGCCAAGAGATGACAGCCCGGGGGGGCTACACCTTC. It yields the protein CASSQEMTARGGYTF. V and J are TRBV14 and TRBJ1-2; tentative D call: TRBD1 (5 bases). The germline CDR1 and CDR2 sequences are SGHDN and FVKESK. V shed 0 bases and J shed 8 bases, with 16 bases lying between them. This CDR3 contains 15 residues.